Listed below are T cell receptor beta chains from one sample, sequenced in a study of CD8 T cells in Susac syndrome. TCRdb recomputed calls from the immunoSEQ multiplex PCR reads with MiXCR, one row per CDR3 protein. The sample shows about 180,000 distinct CDR3 sequences, roughly 96% of them seen only once. The sample consisted of CD8+ T cells from PBMCs. The origin of the receptors is a human donor with multiple sclerosis. The CDR3 runs from the conserved cysteine through the conserved F or W. The D gene is left open where the match is weak. Rows give clone size only sometimes, using once, few, many, or a class for an expanded clone.

V gene: TRBV27; J gene: TRBJ2-7; D gene: TRBD2; clone size: NA; CDR3 DNA: TGTGCCAGCAGTGACGGACTAGCGGGCTACGAGCAGTACTTC; CDR3 protein: CASSDGLAGYEQYF
V gene: TRBV27; J gene: TRBJ2-7; D gene: NA; clone size: NA; CDR3 DNA: TGTGCCAGCAGTTTAGACTGGAGCTCCTACGAGCAGTACTTC; CDR3 protein: CASSLDWSSYEQYF
V gene: TRBV12-3/TRBV12-4; J gene: TRBJ2-2; D gene: NA; clone size: NA; CDR3 DNA: TGTGCCACCCTCGGGGCAGAGTCGCCGGGGGAGCTGTTTTTT; CDR3 protein: CATLGAESPGELFF
V gene: TRBV15; J gene: TRBJ1-1; D gene: NA; clone size: NA; CDR3 DNA: TGTGCCACCAGCAGAGAGGGAGGGGTAGAGGGTTTCTTT; CDR3 protein: CATSREGGVEGFF
V gene: TRBV20-1; J gene: TRBJ2-7; D gene: TRBD2; clone size: NA; CDR3 DNA: TGCAGTGCTAGAGATTCGGGGGGGACGGGCGAGCAGTACTTC; CDR3 protein: CSARDSGGTGEQYF
V gene: TRBV27; J gene: TRBJ1-2; D gene: NA; clone size: NA; CDR3 DNA: TGTGCCAGCAGTTTATCTGTCGGGGGGCTCTATGGCTACACCTTC; CDR3 protein: CASSLSVGGLYGYTF
V gene: TRBV4-1; J gene: TRBJ2-1; D gene: NA; clone size: NA; CDR3 DNA: TGCGCCAGCAGCCTCAACCGGGACAACCCCTACAATGAGCAGTTCTTC; CDR3 protein: CASSLNRDNPYNEQFF
V gene: TRBV9; J gene: TRBJ2-1; D gene: NA; clone size: once; CDR3 DNA: TGTGCCAGCAGCGTAGGGGAACCGGCCCATGAGCAGTTCTTC; CDR3 protein: CASSVGEPAHEQFF
V gene: TRBV27; J gene: TRBJ1-5; D gene: TRBD1; clone size: NA; CDR3 DNA: TGTGCCAGCAGTTTTCGACAGGGAGGCCAGCCCCAGCATTTT; CDR3 protein: CASSFRQGGQPQHF
V gene: TRBV30; J gene: TRBJ2-2; D gene: NA; clone size: NA; CDR3 DNA: TGTGCCTGGATCGGCTCTACTACAAGCGGCATCGGGGAGCTGTTTTTT; CDR3 protein: CAWIGSTTSGIGELFF
V gene: TRBV3-1; J gene: TRBJ1-4; D gene: NA; clone size: few; CDR3 DNA: TGTGCCAGCAGCCAAGAAGGGACACCCTGGGAAAAACTGTTTTTT; CDR3 protein: CASSQEGTPWEKLFF
V gene: TRBV2; J gene: TRBJ2-2; D gene: NA; clone size: NA; CDR3 DNA: TGTGCCAGCAGCGTCCCGGTCGGGGAGCTGTTTTTT; CDR3 protein: CASSVPVGELFF
V gene: TRBV28; J gene: TRBJ1-1; D gene: TRBD1; clone size: NA; CDR3 DNA: TGTGCCAGCAGTCTCTCGACAGGGATGAACACTGAAGCTTTCTTT; CDR3 protein: CASSLSTGMNTEAFF
V gene: TRBV4-1; J gene: TRBJ2-7; D gene: TRBD2; clone size: NA; CDR3 DNA: TGCGCCAGCAGCCAACGACTAGCGGGCGAGCAGTACTTC; CDR3 protein: CASSQRLAGEQYF
V gene: TRBV29-1; J gene: TRBJ2-1; D gene: TRBD2; clone size: NA; CDR3 DNA: TGCAGCGTTGTGGGACTAGCGGGATTCCCCAGCTCCTACAATGAGCAGTTCTTC; CDR3 protein: CSVVGLAGFPSSYNEQFF
V gene: TRBV29-1; J gene: TRBJ2-1; D gene: TRBD2; clone size: NA; CDR3 DNA: TGCAGCGTTGATGGGACTAGCGGGGGCCACTCCTACAATGAGCAGTTCTTC; CDR3 protein: CSVDGTSGGHSYNEQFF
V gene: TRBV2; J gene: TRBJ2-5; D gene: NA; clone size: NA; CDR3 DNA: TGTGCCAGCGCTGCGGGGGCCCTAGCCCTGTACTTC; CDR3 protein: CASAAGALALYF
V gene: TRBV29-1; J gene: TRBJ2-3; D gene: TRBD2; clone size: NA; CDR3 DNA: TGCAGCGTTGTCACAGCGGGGGATGGCACAGATACGCAGTATTTT; CDR3 protein: CSVVTAGDGTDTQYF
V gene: TRBV4-1; J gene: TRBJ2-7; D gene: NA; clone size: NA; CDR3 DNA: TGCGCCAGCAGCCAAGGCCGGGGGCGGCATCACTACGAGCAGTACTTC; CDR3 protein: CASSQGRGRHHYEQYF
V gene: TRBV25-1; J gene: TRBJ2-3; D gene: NA; clone size: NA; CDR3 DNA: TGTGCCAGCAGTGCCTGGGCTGGTACAGATACGCAGTATTTT; CDR3 protein: CASSAWAGTDTQYF
V gene: TRBV27; J gene: TRBJ2-1; D gene: NA; clone size: NA; CDR3 DNA: TGTGCCATCAACGCAGGGTGGAATGAGCAGTTCTTC; CDR3 protein: CAINAGWNEQFF
V gene: TRBV10-3; J gene: TRBJ1-1; D gene: NA; clone size: NA; CDR3 DNA: TGTGCCATCGAATCGGGGGCCGATGGCACTGAAGCTTTCTTT; CDR3 protein: CAIESGADGTEAFF
V gene: TRBV29-1; J gene: TRBJ2-7; D gene: NA; clone size: NA; CDR3 DNA: TGCAGCGTTGTCCCCGCTGGGTACCCCTACGAGCAGTACTTC; CDR3 protein: CSVVPAGYPYEQYF
V gene: TRBV2; J gene: TRBJ2-7; D gene: NA; clone size: NA; CDR3 DNA: TGTGCCAGCAGTGAGGGTGGGGACTACGAGCAGTACTTC; CDR3 protein: CASSEGGDYEQYF
V gene: TRBV30; J gene: TRBJ2-7; D gene: NA; clone size: NA; CDR3 DNA: TGTGCCTGGAGTCTGGGAGGGGGCGAGCAGTACTTC; CDR3 protein: CAWSLGGGEQYF
V gene: TRBV10-3; J gene: TRBJ2-7; D gene: TRBD1; clone size: NA; CDR3 DNA: TGTGCCATGGCGACAGGGGGGTTTGACGAGCAGTACTTC; CDR3 protein: CAMATGGFDEQYF
V gene: TRBV28; J gene: TRBJ2-3; D gene: NA; clone size: NA; CDR3 DNA: TGTGCCAGCAGTTACAACGGGCCTCCCAAATTT; CDR3 protein: CASSYNGPPKF
V gene: TRBV2; J gene: TRBJ2-5; D gene: TRBD1; clone size: once; CDR3 DNA: TGTGCCAGCAGCACCGGGACAGAAGAGACCCAGTACTTC; CDR3 protein: CASSTGTEETQYF
V gene: TRBV23-1; J gene: TRBJ1-2; D gene: NA; clone size: NA; CDR3 DNA: TGCGCCAGCAGTCATCCCGGCCCGGCGCATGGCTACACCTTC; CDR3 protein: CASSHPGPAHGYTF
V gene: TRBV5-1; J gene: TRBJ2-1; D gene: NA; clone size: NA; CDR3 DNA: TGCGCCAGCAGCTTGGATCGACAGTTAGGTCATGAGCAGTTCTTC; CDR3 protein: CASSLDRQLGHEQFF
V gene: TRBV25-1; J gene: TRBJ1-2; D gene: NA; clone size: NA; CDR3 DNA: TGTGCCAGCAGTGGCACAGGGTTCTCAAATGGCTACACCTTC; CDR3 protein: CASSGTGFSNGYTF
V gene: TRBV7-7; J gene: TRBJ1-1; D gene: NA; clone size: NA; CDR3 DNA: TGTGCTAGCAGCTTAAGGGAGAACACTGAAGCTTTCTTT; CDR3 protein: CASSLRENTEAFF
V gene: TRBV20-1; J gene: TRBJ2-7; D gene: NA; clone size: NA; CDR3 DNA: TGCAGTGCTGACCTCTCCTACGAGCAGTACTTC; CDR3 protein: CSADLSYEQYF
V gene: TRBV4-1; J gene: TRBJ2-1; D gene: TRBD2; clone size: NA; CDR3 DNA: TGCGCCAGCAGCCGACTAGCGGGAGCCGCCTACAATGAGCAGTTCTTC; CDR3 protein: CASSRLAGAAYNEQFF
V gene: TRBV5-1; J gene: TRBJ2-7; D gene: TRBD2; clone size: NA; CDR3 DNA: TGCGCCAGCCACTCCGATCTAGCGGGATCGCGAGAGCAGTACTTC; CDR3 protein: CASHSDLAGSREQYF
V gene: TRBV12-3/TRBV12-4; J gene: TRBJ2-3; D gene: TRBD1; clone size: NA; CDR3 DNA: TGTGCCAGCAGTGACGACAGGGGGTCGCCAGATACGCAGTATTTT; CDR3 protein: CASSDDRGSPDTQYF
V gene: TRBV2; J gene: TRBJ2-5; D gene: TRBD2; clone size: NA; CDR3 DNA: TGTGCCAGCAGGAGGACTAGCGGTGGGAGCTGGGAGACCCAGTACTTC; CDR3 protein: CASRRTSGGSWETQYF
V gene: TRBV27; J gene: TRBJ2-3; D gene: TRBD2; clone size: NA; CDR3 DNA: TGTGCCAGCAGTTCCAGCGGGGGGACCACAGATACGCAGTATTTT; CDR3 protein: CASSSSGGTTDTQYF
V gene: TRBV6-5; J gene: TRBJ2-7; D gene: NA; clone size: NA; CDR3 DNA: TGTGCCAGCAGTTACTCGGTGGCAAACTACGAGCAGTACTTC; CDR3 protein: CASSYSVANYEQYF
V gene: TRBV14; J gene: TRBJ2-1; D gene: TRBD2; clone size: NA; CDR3 DNA: TGTGCCAGCAGCCAAGTGGTAGCGGGAGGCGGTGAGCAGTTCTTC; CDR3 protein: CASSQVVAGGGEQFF
V gene: TRBV27; J gene: TRBJ2-1; D gene: TRBD1; clone size: NA; CDR3 DNA: TGTGCCAGCAGAAGAACCGGGACAGGGTCGAATGAGCAGTTCTTC; CDR3 protein: CASRRTGTGSNEQFF
V gene: TRBV7-3; J gene: TRBJ2-5; D gene: NA; clone size: NA; CDR3 DNA: TGTGCCAGCAGCTTAACGGGGGGCGGATACGAGACCCAGTACTTC; CDR3 protein: CASSLTGGGYETQYF
V gene: TRBV4-1; J gene: TRBJ1-1; D gene: NA; clone size: once; CDR3 DNA: TGCGCCAGCAGCCAAGGGCGGGGTGGGTACACTGAAGCTTTCTTT; CDR3 protein: CASSQGRGGYTEAFF
V gene: TRBV18; J gene: TRBJ2-5; D gene: TRBD2; clone size: NA; CDR3 DNA: TGTGCCAGCTCACCAAGCATTCTAGCGGGAGGCATGGAGACCCAGTACTTC; CDR3 protein: CASSPSILAGGMETQYF
V gene: TRBV29-1; J gene: TRBJ2-6; D gene: NA; clone size: NA; CDR3 DNA: TGCAGCGTTGAAGTTCCCCCCGGGGCCAACGTCCTGACTTTC; CDR3 protein: CSVEVPPGANVLTF
V gene: TRBV29-1; J gene: TRBJ2-3; D gene: NA; clone size: NA; CDR3 DNA: TGCAGCGTTGAGGGGGTTTCCACAGATACGCAGTATTTT; CDR3 protein: CSVEGVSTDTQYF
V gene: TRBV13; J gene: TRBJ2-5; D gene: NA; clone size: NA; CDR3 DNA: TGTGCCAGCAGCTTAGGCCGGGAGGACAGCCAAGAGACCCAGTACTTC; CDR3 protein: CASSLGREDSQETQYF
V gene: TRBV7-9; J gene: TRBJ2-6; D gene: TRBD1; clone size: NA; CDR3 DNA: TGTGCCAGCAGCTCATCAGGGGGACGTGGGGCCAACGTCCTGACTTTC; CDR3 protein: CASSSSGGRGANVLTF
V gene: TRBV9; J gene: TRBJ1-2; D gene: NA; clone size: NA; CDR3 DNA: TGTGCCAGTAGTGGTTTTGTGAAAGACGGCTACACCTTC; CDR3 protein: CASSGFVKDGYTF
V gene: TRBV20-1; J gene: TRBJ1-1; D gene: NA; clone size: NA; CDR3 DNA: TGCAGTTCGAGAGAGGGGACTGAAGCTTTCTTT; CDR3 protein: CSSREGTEAFF
V gene: TRBV9; J gene: TRBJ1-2; D gene: NA; clone size: once; CDR3 DNA: TGTGCCAGCAGCGTAGAAGGGACATCCTATGGCTACACCTTC; CDR3 protein: CASSVEGTSYGYTF
V gene: TRBV29-1; J gene: TRBJ2-7; D gene: TRBD1; clone size: once; CDR3 DNA: TGCAGCGTTTGGACAGGGGATTCGTACGAGCAGTACTTC; CDR3 protein: CSVWTGDSYEQYF
V gene: TRBV9; J gene: TRBJ1-5; D gene: NA; clone size: NA; CDR3 DNA: TGTGCCAGCAGCGACGGACGGATGAATCAGCCCCAGCATTTT; CDR3 protein: CASSDGRMNQPQHF
V gene: TRBV27; J gene: TRBJ2-3; D gene: NA; clone size: NA; CDR3 DNA: TGTGCCAGCAGGGAGACTAGTTCAGATACGCAGTATTTT; CDR3 protein: CASRETSSDTQYF
V gene: TRBV4-1; J gene: TRBJ2-1; D gene: TRBD2; clone size: NA; CDR3 DNA: TGCGCCAGCAGCCAAGAGTGGCTAGCGGGGTATGAGCAGTTCTTC; CDR3 protein: CASSQEWLAGYEQFF